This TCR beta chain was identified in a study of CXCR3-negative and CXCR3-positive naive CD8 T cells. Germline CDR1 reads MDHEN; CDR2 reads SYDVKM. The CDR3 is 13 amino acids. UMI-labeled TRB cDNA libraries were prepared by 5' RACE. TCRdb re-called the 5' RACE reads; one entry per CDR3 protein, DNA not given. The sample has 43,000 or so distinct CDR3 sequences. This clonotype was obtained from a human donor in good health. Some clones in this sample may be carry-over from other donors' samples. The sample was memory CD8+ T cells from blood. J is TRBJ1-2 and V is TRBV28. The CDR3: CASSLMGPNGYTF.